This is a list of T cell receptor beta chains from one sample in a study of blood T cell repertoires in COVID-19. This table comes from immunoSEQ multiplex PCR, and its TCRdb copy is limited to in-frame clones, with some not included. The data hold 70,000 to 100,000 clones, with roughly 87% observed a single time. The material sequenced was peripheral blood. Receptors were obtained from a woman aged 60 to 75 with COVID-19, enrolled during active disease. Each CDR3 is given with its conserved first and last residue. Fields, in order: D gene, V gene, J gene, clone size, CDR3 protein, CDR3 DNA. A D gene is named only where the DNA matches it firmly. Clone size appears in some rows only: once, few, many, or a class for an expanded clone.

d_gene: TRBD1; v_gene: TRBV14; j_gene: TRBJ1-1; abundance: NA; CDR3aa: CASSLIRDSSEAFF; CDR3nt: TGTGCCAGCAGCCTTATCCGGGACAGCTCTGAAGCTTTCTTT
d_gene: TRBD1; v_gene: TRBV27; j_gene: TRBJ2-1; abundance: NA; CDR3aa: CASKGQGYNEQFF; CDR3nt: TGTGCCAGCAAAGGACAGGGATACAATGAGCAGTTCTTC
d_gene: TRBD1; v_gene: TRBV10-3; j_gene: TRBJ1-1; abundance: once; CDR3aa: CAISGTGGNTEAFF; CDR3nt: TGTGCCATCAGTGGGACAGGAGGGAACACTGAAGCTTTCTTT
d_gene: NA; v_gene: TRBV5-5; j_gene: TRBJ1-4; abundance: NA; CDR3aa: CASRPAGDTPLMLFF; CDR3nt: TGTGCCAGCAGGCCTGCAGGGGATACTCCGTTAATGCTGTTTTTT
d_gene: TRBD2; v_gene: TRBV3-1/TRBV3-2; j_gene: TRBJ2-3; abundance: NA; CDR3aa: CASSPASGAFVSTDTQYF; CDR3nt: TGTGCCAGCAGCCCCGCTAGCGGGGCCTTTGTAAGCACAGATACGCAGTATTTT
d_gene: NA; v_gene: TRBV7-3; j_gene: TRBJ2-1; abundance: once; CDR3aa: CASSTRDSRHNEQFF; CDR3nt: TGTGCCAGCAGCACCCGGGACTCCCGTCACAATGAGCAGTTCTTC
d_gene: NA; v_gene: TRBV9; j_gene: TRBJ2-5; abundance: NA; CDR3aa: CASSVSWRGESRTQYF; CDR3nt: TGTGCCAGCAGCGTATCTTGGCGGGGTGAATCAAGAACCCAGTACTTC
d_gene: NA; v_gene: TRBV2; j_gene: TRBJ1-1; abundance: NA; CDR3aa: CASSGLYTEAFF; CDR3nt: TGTGCCAGCAGTGGACTGTACACTGAAGCTTTCTTT
d_gene: TRBD1; v_gene: TRBV19; j_gene: TRBJ2-1; abundance: NA; CDR3aa: CASSIEGQGYNEQFF; CDR3nt: TGTGCCAGTAGTATTGAGGGACAGGGGTACAATGAGCAGTTCTTC
d_gene: NA; v_gene: TRBV4-1; j_gene: TRBJ2-3; abundance: NA; CDR3aa: CASSQAGASTDTQYF; CDR3nt: TGCGCCAGCAGCCAAGCAGGGGCTAGCACAGATACGCAGTATTTT
d_gene: TRBD1; v_gene: TRBV7-9; j_gene: TRBJ2-5; abundance: NA; CDR3aa: CASSSSDRVTETQYF; CDR3nt: TGTGCCAGCAGCTCCTCGGACAGGGTAACAGAGACCCAGTACTTC
d_gene: NA; v_gene: TRBV7-8; j_gene: TRBJ1-1; abundance: NA; CDR3aa: CASSFSGWPVNTEAFF; CDR3nt: TGTGCCAGCAGCTTTAGCGGTTGGCCCGTGAACACTGAAGCTTTCTTT
d_gene: TRBD1; v_gene: TRBV29-1; j_gene: TRBJ1-1; abundance: NA; CDR3aa: CSVVTGQAFF; CDR3nt: TGCAGCGTTGTGACAGGGCAAGCTTTCTTT
d_gene: NA; v_gene: TRBV12-3/TRBV12-4; j_gene: TRBJ2-1; abundance: NA; CDR3aa: CASSFGRYNEQFF; CDR3nt: TGTGCCAGCAGTTTCGGGAGATACAATGAGCAGTTCTTC
d_gene: NA; v_gene: TRBV2; j_gene: TRBJ2-5; abundance: NA; CDR3aa: CASATRLETQYF; CDR3nt: TGTGCGAGCGCCACCAGGCTGGAGACCCAGTACTTC
d_gene: NA; v_gene: TRBV5-1; j_gene: TRBJ1-4; abundance: once; CDR3aa: CASSLEAALGEKLFF; CDR3nt: TGCGCCAGCAGCTTGGAGGCAGCCCTAGGTGAAAAACTGTTTTTT
d_gene: TRBD1; v_gene: TRBV28; j_gene: TRBJ1-2; abundance: NA; CDR3aa: CASSLPDRNYGYTF; CDR3nt: TGTGCCAGCAGTCTCCCGGACAGGAACTATGGCTACACCTTC
d_gene: TRBD1; v_gene: TRBV10-3; j_gene: TRBJ2-2; abundance: once; CDR3aa: CAISEPTGGTGELFF; CDR3nt: TGTGCCATCAGTGAACCGACAGGGGGCACCGGGGAGCTGTTTTTT
d_gene: NA; v_gene: TRBV6-6; j_gene: TRBJ2-2; abundance: NA; CDR3aa: CASRGTRANTGELFF; CDR3nt: TGTGCCAGCAGAGGGACACGAGCTAACACCGGGGAGCTGTTTTTT
d_gene: NA; v_gene: TRBV18; j_gene: TRBJ2-3; abundance: NA; CDR3aa: CASSPDTRTQYF; CDR3nt: TGTGCCAGCTCACCGGACACCCGTACGCAGTATTTT
d_gene: TRBD2; v_gene: TRBV30; j_gene: TRBJ2-1; abundance: NA; CDR3aa: CAWSGGALAGAYNEQFF; CDR3nt: TGTGCCTGGAGCGGAGGGGCCCTAGCGGGGGCCTACAATGAGCAGTTCTTC
d_gene: NA; v_gene: TRBV6-2/TRBV6-3; j_gene: TRBJ2-4; abundance: NA; CDR3aa: CASSWTGNIQYF; CDR3nt: TGTGCCAGCAGCTGGACTGGTAACATTCAGTACTTC
d_gene: TRBD1; v_gene: TRBV30; j_gene: TRBJ1-2; abundance: NA; CDR3aa: CAWSARRTGQGSYGYTF; CDR3nt: TGTGCCTGGAGTGCTCGGCGTACGGGACAGGGGTCCTATGGCTACACCTTC
d_gene: NA; v_gene: TRBV2; j_gene: TRBJ2-2; abundance: once; CDR3aa: CASNRPPGELFF; CDR3nt: TGTGCCAGCAACAGGCCCCCCGGGGAGCTGTTTTTT
d_gene: TRBD1; v_gene: TRBV24-1; j_gene: TRBJ1-2; abundance: NA; CDR3aa: CATSKQGNGYTF; CDR3nt: TGTGCCACCAGTAAACAGGGGAACGGCTACACCTTC
d_gene: NA; v_gene: TRBV12-3/TRBV12-4; j_gene: TRBJ1-1; abundance: NA; CDR3aa: CASSPDRGTEAFF; CDR3nt: TGTGCCAGCAGCCCGGATCGGGGGACTGAAGCTTTCTTT
d_gene: NA; v_gene: TRBV7-8; j_gene: TRBJ2-1; abundance: NA; CDR3aa: CASSRGGRDQQFF; CDR3nt: TGTGCCAGCAGCCGGGGCGGCCGGGATCAGCAATTCTTC